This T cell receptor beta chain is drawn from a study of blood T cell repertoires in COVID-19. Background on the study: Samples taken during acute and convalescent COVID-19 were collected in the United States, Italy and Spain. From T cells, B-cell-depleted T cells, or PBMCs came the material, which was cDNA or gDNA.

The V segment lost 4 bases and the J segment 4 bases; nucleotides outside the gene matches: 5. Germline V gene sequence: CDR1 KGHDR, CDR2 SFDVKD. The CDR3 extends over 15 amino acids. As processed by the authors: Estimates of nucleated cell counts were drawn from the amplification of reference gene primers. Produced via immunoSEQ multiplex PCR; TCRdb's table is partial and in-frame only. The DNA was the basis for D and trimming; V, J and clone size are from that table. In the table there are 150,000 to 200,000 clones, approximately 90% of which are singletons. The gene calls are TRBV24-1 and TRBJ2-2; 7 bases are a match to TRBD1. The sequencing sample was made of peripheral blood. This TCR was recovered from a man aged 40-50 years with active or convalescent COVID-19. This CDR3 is CATSDPDRVTGELFF. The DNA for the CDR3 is TGTGCCACCAGTGACCCCGACAGGGTCACCGGGGAGCTGTTTTTT.